This T cell receptor beta chain comes out of a study of blood T cell repertoires in COVID-19. About the research overall: COVID-19 samples collected from the United States, Italy and Spain covered acute and convalescent phases. PBMCs, B-cell-depleted T cells, or T cells were the source of the cDNA or gDNA that made up the material.

This CDR3 is built from 14 residues. Trimming took 7 bases from V and 7 from J, leaving 19 bases between them. Germline values: CDR1 MDHEN, CDR2 SYDVKM. Authors' data handling: For nucleated cells, counts were estimated from reference gene primer amplification. Only in-frame clones appear in the TCRdb table, and some are missing; sequencing was by immunoSEQ multiplex PCR. V and J calls and clone size are copied from that table; D and trimming were computed from the DNA. The sample consists of 100,000 to 110,000 clones, about 83% of them appearing once. This TCR came from a human donor in a cohort sampled during active COVID-19. The specimen was peripheral blood. The chain employs TRBV28 and TRBJ1-2, with D perhaps TRBD1 (6 bases). DNA of the CDR3: TGTGCCAGCAACAACCAGGGGCAGGGCTTTGGCTACACCTTC. Its translation: CASNNQGQGFGYTF.